The present entry profiles one TCR beta chain with its context. Its ends do not fully match the called genes, so a read error is possible. The CDR3 contains 15 residues. No cell sorting was done before RNA was extracted from the tissue. Distant lung tissue was collected more than 3 cm away from the tumor edge. The data derive from a study of tumor and adjacent non-tumor tissue in lung cancer. A modified ARM-PCR protocol with three rounds of nested PCR amplified TCRbeta. One entry per CDR3 protein results from TCRdb running MiXCR on the multiplex PCR reads. Among some 80,000 distinct CDR3 sequences listed, more than 75% were seen once.

The receptor was derived from a woman aged 45-65 years with non-small cell lung cancer. The specimen was distant non-tumor lung tissue. The chain has TRBV12-3 or TRBV12-4 and TRBJ1-1, with 11 positions matching TRBD1. The CDR3 region has the DNA TGTGCCAGCAGTTTGCGGGACAGGGGGGACACTGGAGCTTTCTTT. It yields the protein CASSLRDRGDTGAFF.